Below, 18 T cell receptor beta chains from the same sample are listed, as sequenced in a study of blood T cell repertoires in COVID-19. TCRdb's copy holds only in-frame clones and misses some; the assay was immunoSEQ multiplex PCR. Of roughly 220,000 clones listed, more than 75% are singletons. The specimen sequenced was PBMCs or T cells enriched from blood (not recorded which). These receptors were taken from a man aged 25-45 years with acute COVID-19.

In DNA form, the CDR3 reads TGCGCCAGCAGCCGAGAACGGACAGCTGAAGCTTTCTTT. It encodes CASSRERTAEAFF. This rearrangement joins TRBV4-1 to TRBJ1-1; D is perhaps TRBD1 (6 bases). Trimming left V 4 bases short and J 6 bases short, with 12 bases between. The CDR3 sequence is 13 residues long. In germline, CDR1 is MGHRA, CDR2 YSYEKL.

This sequence joins TRBV7-6 and TRBJ2-1; 15 nucleotides align to TRBD2. After removal of 5 bases from V and 2 bases from J, the junction contained 4 bases not matched to a gene. The CDR3 totals 17 residues. Germline V gene data show CDR1 as SGHVS and CDR2 as FNYEAQ. As DNA, the CDR3 is TGTGCCAGCAGCCAGGGACTAGCGGGGGGAGCCTACAATGAGCAGTTCTTC. It codes for CASSQGLAGGAYNEQFF. The full variable domain, in which reference TRBV7-6 and TRBJ2-1 provide the parts outside the CDR3, is GAGVSQSPRYKVTKRGQDVALRCDPISGHVSLYWYRQALGQGPEFLTYFNYEAQQDKSGLPNDRFSAERPEGSISTLTIQRTEQRDSAMYRCASSQGLAGGAYNEQFFGPGTRLTVL.

CDR3 sequence reads: CSVAGSGANVLTF. The CDR3 nucleotides are TGCAGCGTCGCAGGCTCTGGGGCCAACGTCCTGACTTTC. This chain joins TRBV29-1 and TRBJ2-6; no clear D gene. CDR3 length equals 13 residues. Germline values: CDR1 SQVTM, CDR2 ANQGSEA. Trimming took off 6 bases at V and 0 bases at J, with 6 bases between the two ends.

This clone was observed a handful of times. J is TRBJ1-1 and V is TRBV3-1 (or the pseudogene TRBV3-2); D may be TRBD1 (5 bases). Germline V lookup: CDR1 LGHDT, CDR2 YNNKEL (reference sequence). CDR3 length equals 14 residues. Trimming cost V 4 bases and J 5 bases, with 14 bases left between them. For the CDR3, the DNA is TGTGCCAGCAGCCCCCTTGCGGAGGGGACTGAAGCTTTCTTT. Amino acids: CASSPLAEGTEAFF.

The V call is TRBV5-1, the J call TRBJ2-2; TRBD1 aligns across 7 bases. This CDR3 contains 16 residues. Trimming removed 2 bases from V and 0 bases from J; junction bases left unmatched: 4. Germline V gives CDR1 SGHRS, CDR2 YFSETQ. The DNA for the CDR3 is TGCGCCAGCAGCTTTTTAACAGGGGCGAACACCGGGGAGCTGTTTTTT. This gives the protein CASSFLTGANTGELFF.

The chain uses TRBV7-2 and TRBJ1-2; 9 bases are shared with TRBD1. The V segment lost 6 bases and the J segment 2 bases; nucleotides outside the gene matches: 4. CDR3 length: 14 amino acids. Germline CDR1 is SGHTA and CDR2 is FQGNSA. Written as DNA, the CDR3 is TGTGCCAGCAGGGGACAGGGCCTAAACTATGGCTACACCTTC. Translating gives CASRGQGLNYGYTF.

In DNA, the CDR3 is TGCGCCAGTGCTATAGGGGTGCAAAACATTCAGTACTTC. Its translation is CASAIGVQNIQYF. The gene calls are TRBV5-1 and TRBJ2-4; possible D gene TRBD1, 5 bases. Germline CDR1 and CDR2: SGHRS and YFSETQ. V gave up 8 bases and J gave up 5 bases, with 14 bases separating them. The CDR3 extends over 13 amino acids.

The chain carries TRBV3-1 (or the pseudogene TRBV3-2) and TRBJ2-1; 13 bases are a match to TRBD2. V dropped 1 base and J dropped 6; count of bases not matched to a gene: 6. The CDR3 totals 17 residues. The germline gives CDR1 LGHDT, CDR2 YNNKEL (reference sequence). CDR3 sequence reads: CASSQGLAGGLGNEQFF. The CDR3 nucleotides read TGTGCCAGCAGCCAAGGACTAGCGGGAGGTTTGGGCAATGAGCAGTTCTTC.

This chain joins TRBV21-1 and TRBJ1-1; TRBD1, the table's D call, lacks a check against the DNA. TRBV21-1 is termed a pseudogene. CDR3 length equals 14 residues. The CDR3 DNA is TGTGCCAGCAGCAAAGGGACAGGGGGGACTGAAGCTTTCTTT. Protein sequence: CASSKGTGGTEAFF.

The CDR3 sequence: CASSSGQGLGEQYF. CDR3 DNA sequence: TGTGCCAGCAGCTCGGGACAGGGGTTAGGCGAGCAGTACTTC. The rearrangement uses TRBV7-9 and TRBJ2-7; 10 bases line up with TRBD1. Germline values: CDR1 SEHNR, CDR2 FQNEAQ (reference sequence). This CDR3 region has 14 residues. The trim removed 4 bases at V and 6 bases at J, leaving 6 bases unmatched.

The V call is TRBV7-6, the J call TRBJ2-2; D not certain. CDR3 size: 13 residues. Per germline, CDR1 SGHVS and CDR2 FNYEAQ. Trimming pared 3 bases from V and 5 bases from J, leaving 7 bases between. Written as DNA, the CDR3 is TGTGCCAGCAGCTTCTCCGGGACCGGGGAGCTGTTTTTT. It encodes CASSFSGTGELFF.

The chain combines TRBV19 with TRBJ2-5, with 7 bases matching TRBD1. The CDR3 has 13 amino acids. J was trimmed by 9 bases and V by 4 bases; bases with no gene match: 8. CDR1 LNHDA and CDR2 SQIVND come from the germline V gene (reference sequence). The DNA of the CDR3 is TGTGCCAGTAGTACTTCGACAGGGCCGGCCCAGTACTTC. Translation: CASSTSTGPAQYF.

Here the CDR3 reads CAWSVNAQETQYF. CDR3 DNA sequence: TGTGCCTGGAGTGTAAACGCGCAAGAGACCCAGTACTTC. The rearrangement links TRBV30 to TRBJ2-5, with D unresolved. V was shortened by 0 bases and J by 2 bases, with 7 bases between the two germline ends. CDR1 and CDR2 from the germline V gene are GTSNPN and SVGIG (reference sequence). The CDR3 consists of 13 residues.

This chain links TRBV10-3 with TRBJ1-2; possible D gene TRBD1, 5 bases. Germline-derived CDR1 and CDR2 are ENHRY and SYGVKD. The germline V and J ends were trimmed by 2 bases and 5 bases, with 6 bases remaining between them. CDR3 length: 12 amino acids. The CDR3 DNA reads as TGTGCCATCAGTGAGGACAGTTATGGCTACACCTTC. This translates into CAISEDSYGYTF.

This clone was counted only a few times. In DNA, the CDR3 is TGTGCCAGCAGTGACTCGTACGGGGATGGGCCAGATACGCAGTATTTT. This translates into CASSDSYGDGPDTQYF. J is TRBJ2-3 and V is TRBV6-4; possible D gene TRBD2, 5 bases. CDR3 length: 16 residues. Germline V gene sequence: CDR1 MRHNA, CDR2 SNTAGT. Trimming removed 0 bases from V and 4 bases from J, with 14 bases in between.

There are a few counts of this clone. V usage is TRBV4-1 and J usage is TRBJ2-7; D possibly corresponds to TRBD1 (6 bases). V lost 1 base to trimming and J lost 4 bases, with 14 bases between them. The germline V gene has CDR1 MGHRA and CDR2 YSYEKL. This CDR3 has 15 residues. This CDR3 reads CASSQGGTGSYEQYF. The CDR3 coding sequence is TGCGCCAGCAGCCAAGGTGGTACAGGGTCTTACGAGCAGTACTTC.

The chain has TRBV11-2 and TRBJ2-7; 10 nucleotides match TRBD2. The CDR3 spans 15 residues. J lost 1 base, V lost 2 bases, and 2 bases had no gene match. Germline V CDR1 and CDR2: SGHAT, FQNNGV. The CDR3 loop is CASSLNSGGSYEQYF. The CDR3 DNA sequence: TGTGCCAGCAGCTTAAATAGCGGGGGGTCCTACGAGCAGTACTTC.

The V call is TRBV10-2, the J call TRBJ2-3, with 15 bases that match TRBD2. J lost 3 bases, V lost 3 bases, and 10 bases had no gene match. From germline, CDR1 is WSHSY and CDR2 SAAADI. This CDR3 is 19 amino acids long. The CDR3 region is CASSEWTSGGVVSTDTQYF. The DNA of the CDR3 is TGCGCCAGCAGTGAATGGACTAGCGGGGGGGTCGTAAGTACAGATACGCAGTATTTT.